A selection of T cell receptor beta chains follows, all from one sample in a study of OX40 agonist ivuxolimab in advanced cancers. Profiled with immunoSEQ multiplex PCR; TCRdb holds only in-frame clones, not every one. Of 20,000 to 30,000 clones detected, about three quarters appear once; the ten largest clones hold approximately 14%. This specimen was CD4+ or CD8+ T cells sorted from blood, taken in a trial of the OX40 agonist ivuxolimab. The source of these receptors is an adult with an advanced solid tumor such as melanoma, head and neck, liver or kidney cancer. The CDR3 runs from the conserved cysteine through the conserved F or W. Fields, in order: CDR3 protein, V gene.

cdr3_aa: CASSQGSDGEQYF; v_call: TRBV4-2
cdr3_aa: CAIETEAFF; v_call: TRBV10-3
cdr3_aa: CASTERQANTEAFF; v_call: TRBV19
cdr3_aa: CASSPGGVDTQYF; v_call: TRBV7-9
cdr3_aa: CASSQGLAGPVGNEQYF; v_call: TRBV4-2
cdr3_aa: CAISQGEAVAFANEKLFF; v_call: TRBV10-3
cdr3_aa: CASSQDEGRDYGYTF; v_call: TRBV4-3
cdr3_aa: CARSRLDRSHKFSGNTIYF; v_call: TRBV5-3
cdr3_aa: CSGGQGQYEQYF; v_call: TRBV29-1
cdr3_aa: CASSLGQWLADANTGELFF; v_call: TRBV11-1
cdr3_aa: CARSSIFRDGGFYGYTF; v_call: TRBV5-3
cdr3_aa: CASSLAGDEQFF; v_call: TRBV11-2
cdr3_aa: CASRVMTGGSYEQYF; v_call: TRBV5-1
cdr3_aa: CASSTLQGGPTDTQYF; v_call: TRBV5-5
cdr3_aa: CASSDGGWGQINEQFF; v_call: TRBV9
cdr3_aa: CATSREDSSYGYTF; v_call: TRBV15
cdr3_aa: CASSLRLAFPDTQYF; v_call: TRBV27
cdr3_aa: CASSWLTGRTGEQYF; v_call: TRBV7-9
cdr3_aa: CASSRTGGNEKLFF; v_call: TRBV4-1
cdr3_aa: CASSLAGGPGNEQFF; v_call: TRBV5-5
cdr3_aa: CASSFQDRSNTEAFF; v_call: TRBV5-1
cdr3_aa: CASSWTGEGNQETQYF; v_call: TRBV5-6
cdr3_aa: CASSSFGDVEKLFF; v_call: TRBV7-9
cdr3_aa: CARGRSTGELFF; v_call: TRBV5-8
cdr3_aa: CASSAVGPGDEQYF; v_call: TRBV7-6
cdr3_aa: CASSELLSYGYTF; v_call: TRBV10-2
cdr3_aa: CASSYGPNGYNEQFF; v_call: TRBV5-6
cdr3_aa: CASSKGGSGQGAPPTDTQYF; v_call: TRBV21-1
cdr3_aa: CASSVDGTSTDTQYF; v_call: TRBV9
cdr3_aa: CASQGANNQPQHF; v_call: TRBV19
cdr3_aa: CASSLTGAHTDTQYF; v_call: TRBV27
cdr3_aa: CASSAGLAGYTDTQYF; v_call: TRBV13
cdr3_aa: CASSSGGGSEAFF; v_call: TRBV5-4
cdr3_aa: CASSASVPWNEQFF; v_call: TRBV27
cdr3_aa: CAISVPGQDLYEQYF; v_call: TRBV10-3
cdr3_aa: CASRPDRGRVSYTF; v_call: TRBV6-6
cdr3_aa: CASSQGGREPYEQYF; v_call: TRBV9
cdr3_aa: CASSLALAGSDTQYF; v_call: TRBV7-8
cdr3_aa: CASSPGPLSYEQYF; v_call: TRBV4-3
cdr3_aa: CASRRDGNYGYTF; v_call: TRBV7-2
cdr3_aa: CSGLQVAFNEQFF; v_call: TRBV29-1
cdr3_aa: CASSDFRADNEKLFF; v_call: TRBV6-1
cdr3_aa: CASSIGPTYEQYF; v_call: TRBV19
cdr3_aa: CASSFVRDSYNEQFF; v_call: TRBV12-1
cdr3_aa: CASSPPGALWETQYF; v_call: TRBV11-1
cdr3_aa: CASSQDSRGASYNEQFF; v_call: TRBV4-3
cdr3_aa: CASSHTSGTDTQYF; v_call: TRBV6-5
cdr3_aa: CASSYTAGTDTLNYGYTF; v_call: TRBV4-3
cdr3_aa: CASSVATAFSGNTIYF; v_call: TRBV9
cdr3_aa: CASSIRSLTYEQYF; v_call: TRBV5-8